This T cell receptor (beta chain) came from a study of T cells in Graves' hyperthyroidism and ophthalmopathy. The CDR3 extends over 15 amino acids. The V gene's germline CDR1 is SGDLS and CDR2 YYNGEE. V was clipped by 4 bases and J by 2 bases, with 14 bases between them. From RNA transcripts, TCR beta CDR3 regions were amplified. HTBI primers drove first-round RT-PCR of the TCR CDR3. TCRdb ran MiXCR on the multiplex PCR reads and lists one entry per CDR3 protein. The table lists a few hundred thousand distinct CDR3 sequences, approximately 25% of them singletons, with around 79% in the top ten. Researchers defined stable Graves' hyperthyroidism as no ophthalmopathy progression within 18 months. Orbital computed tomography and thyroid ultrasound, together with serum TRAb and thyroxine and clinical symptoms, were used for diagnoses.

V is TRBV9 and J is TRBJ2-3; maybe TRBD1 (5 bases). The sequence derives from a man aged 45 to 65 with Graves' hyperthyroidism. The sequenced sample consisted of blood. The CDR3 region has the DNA TGTGCCAGCAGCCCCGACAGCCACCCCACAGATACGCAGTATTTT. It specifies CASSPDSHPTDTQYF.